Presented here are 30 T cell receptor beta chains from one specimen sequenced in a study of T-cell reconstitution after alpha-beta-depleted transplantation in children (dated by TCRdb to the mid-2010s). Libraries were built with PCR. TCRdb shows the sequencer as Illumina HiSeq 2500. Molecular barcoding was employed in the preparation of TCR libraries, with unique molecular identifiers being used to normalize TCRbeta repertoire quantification. The public sequencing data were trimmed at Q25 with fastp and processed into clonotypes with MiXCR by TCRdb, which kept only in-frame beta chains. Identical CDR3 proteins give one entry, which carries the most common genes and DNA. The sample table shows some 70,000 distinct CDR3 sequences, and about 6.7% are seen once. Over 2.5% of the sample comes from the top ten. The sample in question was PBMCs from the stem cell graft donor, obtained from the stem cell graft. Receptor source: a human donor who donated a stem cell graft to a child with acute lymphoblastic leukemia.

The chain links TRBV6-6 to TRBJ1-1; maybe TRBD1 (5 bases). This CDR3 region has 15 residues. Looked up from germline, CDR1 is MNHNY and CDR2 is SVGAGI (reference sequence). Between the trimmed V and J ends, which lost 7 bases and 1 base, there was a span of 16 bases. In DNA, the CDR3 is TGTGCCAGCACCCCCGGGGGAACAGGGAACACTGAAGCTTTCTTT. Its translation is CASTPGGTGNTEAFF.

This clonotype was seen many times. This chain uses TRBV29-1 with TRBJ1-1; 8 bases are shared with TRBD1. The CDR3 runs 14 residues. In germline, CDR1 is SQVTM, CDR2 ANQGSEA. V dropped 5 bases and J dropped 4; count of bases not matched to a gene: 9. The CDR3 spells CSVSEGQGATEAFF. The CDR3 DNA reads as TGCAGCGTTTCAGAAGGGCAGGGGGCCACTGAAGCTTTCTTT.

This clonotype was recorded a few times. The rearrangement links TRBV6-1 to TRBJ1-1; 9 bases align to TRBD1. Germline-derived CDR1 and CDR2 are MNHNS and SASEGT. J lost 11 bases, V lost 7 bases, and 14 bases had no gene match. This CDR3 has 14 amino acids. The CDR3 protein is CASIGTGMVRGAFF. For the CDR3, the DNA is TGTGCCAGCATCGGGACAGGGATGGTAAGGGGGGCTTTCTTT.

This clonotype came up many times. The chain combines TRBV4-1 with TRBJ1-1; 8 positions agree with TRBD1. CDR3 length: 15 amino acids. Germline CDR1 reads MGHRA; CDR2 reads YSYEKL. V lost 7 bases and J lost 4; bases outside the gene matches: 11. The CDR3 coding sequence is TGCGCCAGCATCCGGGCCGGGACAGGAATCACTGAAGCTTTCTTT. This codes for CASIRAGTGITEAFF.

This clonotype has ten or more counts. The chain links TRBV12-3 or TRBV12-4 to TRBJ2-7, with 7 positions matching TRBD1. There are 15 residues in the CDR3. V shed 4 bases, J shed 0 bases, and the junction held 6 bases outside the gene matches. As DNA, the CDR3 is TGTGCCAGCAGTTCAACCGGGACAGTCTCCTACGAGCAGTACTTC. Protein: CASSSTGTVSYEQYF.

This clonotype showed up just a few times. V usage is TRBV2 and J usage is TRBJ1-5; D is unresolved. Per germline, CDR1 SNHLY and CDR2 FYNNEI. V was trimmed by 7 bases and J by 7 bases, leaving 14 bases between them. There are 13 residues in the CDR3. CDR3 loop: CASNFGGQQPQHF. DNA of the CDR3: TGTGCCAGCAACTTTGGAGGGCAACAGCCCCAGCATTTT.

The table lists this clonotype with a few counts. The chain is built from TRBV9 and TRBJ2-3; a weak D match, TRBD2 (5 bases). This CDR3 is built from 15 residues. V was clipped by 5 bases and J by 0 bases, with 13 bases between them. Germline V gene lookup returns CDR1 SGDLS and CDR2 YYNGEE. The CDR3 region has the DNA TGTGCCAGCAGTGAAGGAGGCGTAAGCACAGATACGCAGTATTTT. It codes for CASSEGGVSTDTQYF.

This clonotype has a count of ten or more. The chain has TRBV27 and TRBJ2-7; the match to TRBD2 covers 9 bases. This CDR3 is 15 amino acids long. Trimming took 6 bases from V and 3 from J; bases not matched to a gene: 9. CDR1 is MNHEY, CDR2 SMNVEV, per germline (reference sequence). CDR3 residues: CASSPTSGRHYEQYF. In DNA, the CDR3 is TGTGCCAGCAGCCCAACTAGCGGGCGACACTACGAGCAGTACTTC.

There are many counts of this clonotype. The DNA of the CDR3 is TGTGCCAGCAGCCTCTCGTATGGCAATGAGCAGTTCTTC. Its protein product is CASSLSYGNEQFF. The V call is TRBV27, the J call TRBJ2-1; D ambiguous. The CDR3 sequence is 13 residues long. Germline assignment: CDR1 MNHEY and CDR2 SMNVEV (reference sequence). V shed 6 bases and J shed 6 bases, with 12 bases lying between them.

DNA of the CDR3: TGCAGCGTACACGGGGCCAAAAACATTCAGTACTTC. Amino acids: CSVHGAKNIQYF. The chain joins TRBV29-1 to TRBJ2-4; D is unclear. V was cut by 6 bases and J by 1 base, with 7 bases left in between. CDR3 length: 12 amino acids. Germline V lookup: CDR1 SQVTM, CDR2 ANQGSEA. Complete variable domain (other parts from reference TRBV29-1 and TRBJ2-4): SAVISQKPSRDICQRGTSLTIQCQVDSQVTMMFWYRQQPGQSLTLIATANQGSEATYESGFVIDKFPISRPNLTFSTLTVSNMSPEDSSIYLCSVHGAKNIQYFGAGTRLSVL.

There are many counts of this clonotype. The CDR3 region is CASSLESGEQYF. DNA of the CDR3: TGTGCCAGCAGCTTAGAGTCGGGGGAGCAGTACTTC. The chain couples TRBV11-2 to TRBJ2-7, with a weak D call TRBD2 (5 bases). The V end was cut by 0 bases, the J end by 7 bases, with 7 bases between. In germline, CDR1 is SGHAT, CDR2 FQNNGV. The CDR3 extends over 12 amino acids.

In its sample, this clonotype was seen many times. The CDR3 reads CSASPLSSGYNEQFF. CDR3 bases: TGCAGTGCTAGTCCCCTGTCTAGCGGATACAATGAGCAGTTCTTC. The rearrangement uses TRBV20-1 and TRBJ2-1; 7 bases fit TRBD2. The CDR3 contains 15 residues. V lost 3 bases and J lost 4; bases outside the gene matches: 9. From germline, CDR1 is DFQATT and CDR2 SNEGSKA (reference sequence).

The chain couples TRBV6-2 or TRBV6-3 to TRBJ2-7, with 15 bases matching TRBD2. Germline V lookup: CDR1 MNHEY, CDR2 SVGEGT. The CDR3 has 20 amino acids. The V gene end was trimmed by 0 bases and the J gene end by 0 bases; junction bases not matched to a gene: 9. The CDR3 region is CASSYSLRTSGRAHSYEQYF. In DNA, the CDR3 is TGTGCCAGCAGTTACTCCCTCCGGACTAGCGGGAGGGCCCACTCCTACGAGCAGTACTTC.

CDR3 sequence reads: CSAVGGSSYEQYF. DNA for the CDR3: TGCAGCGCCGTGGGGGGGAGTAGCTACGAGCAGTACTTC. The gene calls are TRBV29-1 and TRBJ2-7, with 7 nucleotides matching TRBD2. The V and J ends lost 7 bases and 3 bases, in that order; junction bases with no gene match: 9. The CDR3 is 13 residues long. CDR1 is SQVTM and CDR2 is ANQGSEA in the germline V gene.

This clonotype was seen at least ten times. V gene TRBV5-6 combines with J gene TRBJ2-2; D is tentatively TRBD1 or TRBD2 (5 bases each). In germline, CDR1 is SGHDT, CDR2 YYEEEE. The CDR3 loop spans 17 amino acids. The germline V and J ends were trimmed by 4 bases and 0 bases, with 16 bases remaining between them. CDR3 amino acids: CASSQLATGPNTGELFF. The CDR3 DNA is TGTGCCAGCAGCCAATTGGCCACGGGGCCGAACACCGGGGAGCTGTTTTTT.

This clonotype has ten or more counts. The chain is built from TRBV11-2 and TRBJ2-5, with 9 nucleotides matching TRBD2. J was trimmed by 0 bases and V by 1 base; bases with no gene match: 3. This CDR3 is built from 16 residues. In germline, CDR1 is SGHAT, CDR2 FQNNGV. Here the CDR3 reads CASSLVAGGYQETQYF. CDR3 DNA sequence: TGTGCCAGCAGCTTAGTTGCGGGAGGGTACCAAGAGACCCAGTACTTC. The variable domain in full, with the rest retrieved from reference TRBV11-2 and TRBJ2-5, is EAGVAQSPRYKIIEKRQSVAFWCNPISGHATLYWYQQILGQGPKLLIQFQNNGVVDDSQLPKDRFSAERLKGVDSTLKIQPAKLEDSAVYLCASSLVAGGYQETQYFGPGTRLLVL.

This clonotype was detected only a few times. The chain joins TRBV4-3 to TRBJ1-6; D is undetermined. Trimming stripped 0 bases from V and 8 bases from J, with 8 bases between. The germline V gene has CDR1 LGHNA and CDR2 YSLEER. The CDR3 sequence is 14 residues long. The CDR3 spells CASSQEISDSPLHF. Written as DNA, the CDR3 is TGCGCCAGCAGCCAAGAAATTTCCGATTCACCCCTCCACTTT.

This clonotype was observed many times. CDR3: CASSLEEKTSYEQYF. CDR3 bases: TGCGCCAGCAGCTTGGAGGAGAAAACCTCCTACGAGCAGTACTTC. This chain uses TRBV5-1 with TRBJ2-7; D ambiguous. CDR3 length: 15 residues. Germline-derived CDR1 and CDR2 are SGHRS and YFSETQ. V was trimmed by 0 bases and J by 0 bases, leaving 10 bases between them.

This clonotype appeared many times. The chain employs TRBV6-1 and TRBJ2-2; 11 bases are shared with TRBD2. CDR1 MNHNS and CDR2 SASEGT come from the germline V gene. The CDR3 is 15 residues long. With 6 bases clipped from V and 7 bases from J, the junction kept 7 bases outside the gene matches. The CDR3 sequence is CASRGTSGRIGELFF. The CDR3 DNA reads as TGTGCCAGCAGGGGAACTAGCGGGAGAATCGGGGAGCTGTTTTTT.

In this sample, this clonotype turned up once. This chain uses TRBV18 with TRBJ1-5; no firm D call. This CDR3 region has 13 residues. Germline V CDR1 and CDR2: KGHSH, LQKENI. V lost 3 bases, J lost 6 bases, and 9 bases lay in between. The CDR3 DNA reads TGTGCCAGCTCACCTCTAAGAGCTCAGCCCCAGCATTTT. Translation gives CASSPLRAQPQHF.

This clonotype was recorded at least ten times. The rearrangement uses TRBV27 and TRBJ2-2; D not certain. The germline V gene has CDR1 MNHEY and CDR2 SMNVEV (reference sequence). V lost 3 bases, J lost 2 bases, and 10 bases lay in between. This CDR3 spans 15 amino acids. The CDR3 sequence is CASSLYRVNTGELFF. In DNA form, the CDR3 reads TGTGCCAGCAGTTTGTATAGGGTTAACACCGGGGAGCTGTTTTTT.

There are many counts of this clonotype. The genes are TRBV13 and TRBJ2-1; D uncertain. V gave up 0 bases and J gave up 5 bases, with 8 bases separating them. There are 14 residues in the CDR3. CDR1 PRHDT and CDR2 FYEKMQ come from the germline V gene (reference sequence). DNA for the CDR3: TGTGCCAGCAGCTTAGGTGAAGGAAACAATGAGCAGTTCTTC. Amino acids: CASSLGEGNNEQFF.

The J gene is TRBJ1-1, the V gene TRBV5-6, with D possibly TRBD1 on 5 matching bases. V was trimmed by 4 bases and J by 0 bases, leaving 16 bases between them. Germline assignment: CDR1 SGHDT and CDR2 YYEEEE. This CDR3 has 16 residues. This CDR3 reads CASSNVPGTVNTEAFF. CDR3 coding DNA: TGTGCCAGCAGCAACGTCCCCGGGACGGTGAACACTGAAGCTTTCTTT.

The table lists this clonotype with a few counts. The chain couples TRBV20-1 to TRBJ2-5; 9 bases line up with TRBD2. Germline V gives CDR1 DFQATT, CDR2 SNEGSKA (reference sequence). This CDR3 contains 15 residues. The V gene end was trimmed by 5 bases and the J gene end by 4 bases; junction bases not matched to a gene: 11. DNA for the CDR3: TGCAGTGCTGGGGGGGCTAGCGGGGACCCAGAGACCCAGTACTTC. Protein: CSAGGASGDPETQYF.

This clonotype showed up many times. The chain couples TRBV14 to TRBJ2-2; TRBD1 aligns across 7 bases. This CDR3 contains 18 residues. CDR1 SGHDN and CDR2 FVKESK come from the germline V gene. V lost 6 bases, J lost 0 bases, and 13 bases stayed unmatched. The CDR3 DNA is TGTGCCAGCAGTCATCGCCGGGACAGAGGTTCGAACACCGGGGAGCTGTTTTTT. It encodes CASSHRRDRGSNTGELFF.

In this sample, this clonotype turned up many times. V usage is TRBV7-8 and J usage is TRBJ2-1, with a weak D call TRBD1 (8 bases). The CDR3 is made up of 16 amino acids. Trimming shortened V by 5 bases and J by 3 bases, and 17 bases separated the two germline ends. From germline, CDR1 is SGHVS and CDR2 FQNEAQ. For the CDR3, the DNA is TGTGCCAGCAGCGAACAGGGGGGGACGGTCTACAATGAGCAGTTCTTC. Translating it yields CASSEQGGTVYNEQFF.

This clonotype was picked up many times. The chain combines TRBV18 with TRBJ2-3, with TRBD2 identical over 10 bases. With V trimmed by 4 bases and J by 4 bases, 2 bases remained unmatched. This CDR3 comprises 14 residues. CDR1 KGHSH and CDR2 LQKENI come from the germline V gene. CDR3 region: CASSQRGGADTQYF. In DNA, the CDR3 is TGTGCCAGCTCACAGCGGGGGGGCGCAGATACGCAGTATTTT.

This clonotype has just a few counts. The chain links TRBV2 to TRBJ2-1; D uncertain. Trimming shortened V by 6 bases and J by 0 bases, and 12 bases separated the two germline ends. Germline loops: CDR1 SNHLY, CDR2 FYNNEI. The length of the CDR3 is 15 residues. The CDR3 loop reads CASSLTPNSYNEQFF. The CDR3, as DNA: TGTGCCAGCAGCCTCACACCGAACTCCTACAATGAGCAGTTCTTC.

In its sample, this clonotype was seen many times. This chain links TRBV5-6 with TRBJ2-7, with TRBD2 as a possible D gene (6 bases). The CDR3 runs 15 residues. Germline CDR1 reads SGHDT; CDR2 reads YYEEEE. V was trimmed by 2 bases and J by 7 bases, leaving 19 bases between them. As DNA, the CDR3 is TGTGCCAGCAGCTTCCCCGGGTCCGATCGGGGGGAGCAGTACTTC. It encodes CASSFPGSDRGEQYF.

This clonotype was detected many times. One end of the junction varies from germline; a read error may be responsible. The rearrangement joins TRBV7-9 to TRBJ2-1, with a tentative D call TRBD2 (5 bases). This CDR3 comprises 19 residues. CDR1 is SEHNR and CDR2 is FQNEAQ in the germline V gene (reference sequence). CDR3 region: CACSSPVTIGKGSYNEQFF. CDR3 DNA sequence: TGTGCCTGCAGCTCGCCAGTGACGATCGGGAAAGGTTCCTACAATGAGCAGTTCTTC.